The rows below give T cell receptor beta chains drawn from one sample of a study of OX40 agonist ivuxolimab in advanced cancers. The table came from immunoSEQ multiplex PCR; TCRdb's copy has only in-frame clones and leaves some out. In the table there are over 50,000 clones, over 75% of which are singletons. The source was CD4+ or CD8+ T cells sorted from blood, collected in a trial of the OX40 agonist ivuxolimab. These receptors came from an adult with an advanced solid tumor such as melanoma, head and neck, liver or kidney cancer. The CDR3 runs from the conserved cysteine through the conserved F or W. Each record gives: V gene, D gene, clone size, J gene, CDR3 DNA, CDR3 protein. A D gene is named only where the DNA matches it firmly. Some rows have no size entry. The others give once, few or many, or a class for an expanded clone.

TRBV30	TRBD1	NA	TRBJ2-2	TGTGCCGGTACGGGACAGGGGGCTGCCGGGGAGCTGTTTTTT	CAGTGQGAAGELFF
TRBV6-5	NA	NA	TRBJ2-2	TGTGCCAGCAGCCACCCCCCCGGGGAGCTGTTTTTT	CASSHPPGELFF
TRBV9	NA	NA	TRBJ2-3	TGTGCCAGCAGACTAAGTGGGGGGTTCACAGATACGCAGTATTTT	CASRLSGGFTDTQYF
TRBV6-5	NA	NA	TRBJ1-1	TGTGCCAGCAGCCCTCAGATCAACACTGAAGCTTTCTTT	CASSPQINTEAFF
TRBV4-1	TRBD1	NA	TRBJ1-4	TGCGCCAGCAGCCAAGAGGGACAGGGGGGGGAAAAACTGTTTTTT	CASSQEGQGGEKLFF
TRBV2	TRBD1	NA	TRBJ1-4	TGTGCCAGCTGCGGACAGGTTTCAACTAATGAAAAACTGTTTTTT	CASCGQVSTNEKLFF
TRBV13	NA	few	TRBJ2-4	TGTGCCAGCAGCTTAGAAGTGGGACATTCCAAAAACATTCAGTACTTC	CASSLEVGHSKNIQYF
TRBV19	NA	NA	TRBJ2-3	TGTGCCAGTAGTATTGACCCCAACCCGGAGCTCTTTGGGCAGTATTTT	CASSIDPNPELFGQYF
TRBV7-8	NA	NA	TRBJ2-2	TGTGCCAGCAGCGCCCATGTATTGGGGGACACCGGGGAGCTGTTTTTT	CASSAHVLGDTGELFF
TRBV11-1	TRBD1	NA	TRBJ2-7	TGTGCCAGCAGCTCCGGGGACAGGGTCGGGACCTACGAGCAGTACTTC	CASSSGDRVGTYEQYF
TRBV6-4	NA	NA	TRBJ1-2	TGTGCCAGCAGTGACCTCGGGGGCGCTTGCAATAGTGTCTACACCTTC	CASSDLGGACNSVYTF
TRBV28	TRBD2	NA	TRBJ2-2	TGTGCCAGCACTGAAAGCGGGGGGGCGAGAACCGGGGAGCTGTTTTTT	CASTESGGARTGELFF
TRBV7-3	NA	NA	TRBJ2-5	TGTGCCAGCAGCTTAAATGGCCGTCGATGGGAGACCCAGTACTTC	CASSLNGRRWETQYF
TRBV9	TRBD1	NA	TRBJ2-5	TGTGCCAGCAGCGGACAGGGTGGCGGTGAGACCCAGTACTTC	CASSGQGGGETQYF
TRBV7-2	NA	NA	TRBJ1-5	TGTGCCAGCAGCTTAGACCGGGGGTACCAGCCCCAGCATTTT	CASSLDRGYQPQHF
TRBV10-1	NA	NA	TRBJ2-1	TGCGCCAGCAGCAAGGGCCATGAGCAGTTCTTC	CASSKGHEQFF
TRBV4-1	NA	NA	TRBJ2-3	TGCGCCAGCAGCCAAGAACTTGCATCTCGGGGCACAGATACGCAGTATTTT	CASSQELASRGTDTQYF
TRBV6-1	NA	NA	TRBJ1-5	TGTGCCAGCAGTGAACGGTTAGGATCCTGGGGTCAGCCCCAGCATTTT	CASSERLGSWGQPQHF
TRBV7-3	TRBD2	NA	TRBJ2-7	TGTGCCAGCAGCTTAACGCCTAGCGGACCCTACGAGCAGTACTTC	CASSLTPSGPYEQYF
TRBV6-4	TRBD1	medium-sized	TRBJ1-1	TGTGCCAGCAAAAGTCAGGGGGGAAACACTGAAGCTTTCTTT	CASKSQGGNTEAFF
TRBV5-1	NA	NA	TRBJ2-3	TGCGCCAGCAGCTTGGCCCCACTCAGCACAGATACGCAGTATTTT	CASSLAPLSTDTQYF
TRBV10-3	NA	NA	TRBJ1-1	TGTGCCATCAGTGTTGCGGGGAACGGTGAAGCTTTCTTT	CAISVAGNGEAFF
TRBV21-1	NA	NA	TRBJ2-1	TGTGCCAGCAGCAACACAGGGTTGGGGGGCTACAATGAGCAGTTCTTC	CASSNTGLGGYNEQFF
TRBV5-1	TRBD2	NA	TRBJ2-1	TGCGCCAGCAGCTTGGATAGCGGGGGATCCAAGTTCTTC	CASSLDSGGSKFF
TRBV5-8	TRBD2	NA	TRBJ2-5	TGTGCCAGCAGCCGGGGGGATGAAGAGACCCAGTACTTC	CASSRGDEETQYF
TRBV6-1	NA	NA	TRBJ1-1	TGTGCCAGCAGAGGGGTACAGAACACTGAAGCTTTCTTT	CASRGVQNTEAFF